This T cell receptor delta chain was sequenced for a study of gamma-delta T cells after stem cell transplantation. TCRdb fed the RT-PCR reads into CATT to redo clone calling. Seen here are about 2,200 delta-chain clones, 3% observed once, and the top ten hold 52%. The ends lost 0 bases at V and 0 bases at J; junction bases unmatched: 10. Germline-derived CDR1 and CDR2 are GEAIGNYY and EKD. The CDR3 contains 18 residues. This clone is termed medium-sized. This TCR derives from a human donor. It is not recorded whose cells these are; they may come from a transplant donor. The chain joins TRDV2 to TRDJ1; 9 bases fit TRDD3. The sample consisted of gamma-delta T cells. The CDR3 is CACDTLVLGEPYTDKLIF. In DNA, the CDR3 is TGTGCCTGTGACACCCTCGTACTGGGGGAGCCGTACACCGATAAACTCATCTTT.